The entry below gives a single TCR beta chain sequence along with its context. No antigen is known for it. Arm-PCR of CDR3 regions with iRepertoire HTBI primers generated TCR beta libraries. TCRdb itself ran the multiplex PCR reads through MiXCR, one entry per CDR3 protein. The sample consists of around 480,000 distinct CDR3 sequences, roughly 16% of them appearing once. The junction had 8 bases not matched to a gene; V was cut back by 0 bases and J by 5 bases. Looked up from germline, CDR1 is LGHDT and CDR2 is YNNKEL (reference sequence). The CDR3 loop spans 17 amino acids. This entry belongs to a study of regulatory T cells in long-lasting Graves disease. Study as a whole: Those Graves' patients who were newly diagnosed had been on antithyroid drugs under 3 months.

The time point here: newly diagnosed GD, antithyroid drugs for less than 3 months. RNA isolated from PBMCs was used to make the TCR library. General observations from the study: The number of shared public clonotypes was higher in persistent patients (approximately 2,600) than new patients (966).

A further study also used this sample, focusing on T cells in Graves' hyperthyroidism and ophthalmopathy. From that report: The study used the HTBI primer set for a first-round RT-PCR of the TCR CDR3. Ophthalmopathy, as predicted by the model, came a median about seven months after the prediction.

V gene TRBV3-1 combines with J gene TRBJ2-3, with 10 bases that match TRBD2. Source: peripheral blood mononuclear cells (PBMCs), taken at new diagnosis, from a patient treated with antithyroid drugs. This sequence was found in a man in his forties with Graves disease. The CDR3 region is CASSQDIVAGGGDTQYF. The CDR3 DNA reads TGTGCCAGCAGCCAAGATATTGTAGCGGGAGGTGGAGATACGCAGTATTTT.